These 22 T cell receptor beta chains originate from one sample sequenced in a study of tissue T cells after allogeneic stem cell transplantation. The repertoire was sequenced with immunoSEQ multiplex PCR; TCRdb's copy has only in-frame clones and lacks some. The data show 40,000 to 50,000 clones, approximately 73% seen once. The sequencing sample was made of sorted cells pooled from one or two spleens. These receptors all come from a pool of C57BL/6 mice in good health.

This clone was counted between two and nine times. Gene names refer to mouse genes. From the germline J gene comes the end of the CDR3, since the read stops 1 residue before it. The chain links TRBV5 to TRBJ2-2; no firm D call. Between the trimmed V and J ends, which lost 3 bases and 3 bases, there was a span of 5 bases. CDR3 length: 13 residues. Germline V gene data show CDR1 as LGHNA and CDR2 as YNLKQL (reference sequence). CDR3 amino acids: CASSHTDTGQLYF. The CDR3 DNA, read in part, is TGTGCCAGCAGCCACACTGACACCGGGCAGCTCTAC.

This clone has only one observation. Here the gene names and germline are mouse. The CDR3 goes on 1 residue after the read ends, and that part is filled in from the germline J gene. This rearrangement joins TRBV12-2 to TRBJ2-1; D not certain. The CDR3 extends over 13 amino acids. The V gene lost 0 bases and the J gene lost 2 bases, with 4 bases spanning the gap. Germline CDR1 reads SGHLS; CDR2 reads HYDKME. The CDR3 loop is CASSLEDYAEQFF. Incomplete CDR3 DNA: TGTGCCAGCTCTCTCGAAGACTATGCTGAGCAGTTC.

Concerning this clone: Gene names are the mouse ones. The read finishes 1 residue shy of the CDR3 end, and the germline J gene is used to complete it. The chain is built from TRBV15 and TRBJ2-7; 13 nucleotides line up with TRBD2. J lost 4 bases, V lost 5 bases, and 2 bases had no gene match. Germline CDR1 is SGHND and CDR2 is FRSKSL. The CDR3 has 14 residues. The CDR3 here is CASSRTGGAYEQYF. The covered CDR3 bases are TGTGCCAGCAGTCGGACTGGGGGGGCTTATGAACAGTAC. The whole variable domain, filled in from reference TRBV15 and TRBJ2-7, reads DAGVTQTPRHEVAEKGQTIILKCEPVSGHNDLFWYRQTKIQGLELLSYFRSKSLMEDGGAFKDRFKAEMLNSSFSTLKIQPTEPKDSAVYLCASSRTGGAYEQYFGPGTRLTVL.

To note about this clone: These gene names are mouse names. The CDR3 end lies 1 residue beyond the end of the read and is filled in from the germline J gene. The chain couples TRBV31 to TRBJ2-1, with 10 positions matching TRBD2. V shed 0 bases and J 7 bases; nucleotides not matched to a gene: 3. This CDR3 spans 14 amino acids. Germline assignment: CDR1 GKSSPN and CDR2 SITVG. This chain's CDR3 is CAWSLDWGDAEQFF. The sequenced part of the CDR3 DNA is TGTGCCTGGAGTCTCGACTGGGGGGACGCTGAGCAGTTC.

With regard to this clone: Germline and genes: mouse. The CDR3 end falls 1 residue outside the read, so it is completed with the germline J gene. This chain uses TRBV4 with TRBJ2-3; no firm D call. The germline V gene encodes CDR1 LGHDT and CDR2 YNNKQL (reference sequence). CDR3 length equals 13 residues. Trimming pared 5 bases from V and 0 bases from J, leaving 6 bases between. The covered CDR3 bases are TGTGCCAGCAGCGTGGACAGTGCAGAAACGCTGTAT. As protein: CASSVDSAETLY. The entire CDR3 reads CASSVDSAETLYF.

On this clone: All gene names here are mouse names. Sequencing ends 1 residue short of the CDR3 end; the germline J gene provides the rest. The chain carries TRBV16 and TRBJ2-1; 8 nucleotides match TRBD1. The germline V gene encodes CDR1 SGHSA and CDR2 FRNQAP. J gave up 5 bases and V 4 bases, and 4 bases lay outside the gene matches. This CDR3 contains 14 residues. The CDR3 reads CASSSTGVDAEQFF. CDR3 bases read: TGTGCAAGCAGCTCGACAGGGGTTGATGCTGAGCAGTTC.

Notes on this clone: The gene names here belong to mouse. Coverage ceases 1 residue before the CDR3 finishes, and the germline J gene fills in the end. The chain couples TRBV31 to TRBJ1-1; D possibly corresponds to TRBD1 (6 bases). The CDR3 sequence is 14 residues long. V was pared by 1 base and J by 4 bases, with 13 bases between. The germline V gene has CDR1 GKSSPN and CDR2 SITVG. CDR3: CAWSPHGGFTEVFF. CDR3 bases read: TGTGCCTGGAGTCCTCACGGGGGCTTCACAGAAGTCTTC.

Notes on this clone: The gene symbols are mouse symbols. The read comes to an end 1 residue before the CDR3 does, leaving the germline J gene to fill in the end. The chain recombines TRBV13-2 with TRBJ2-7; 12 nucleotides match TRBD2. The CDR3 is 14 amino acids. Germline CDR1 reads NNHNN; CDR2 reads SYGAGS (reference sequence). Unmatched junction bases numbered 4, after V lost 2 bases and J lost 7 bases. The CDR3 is CASGERLGGQEQYF. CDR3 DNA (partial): TGTGCCAGCGGTGAGAGACTGGGGGGGCAGGAACAGTAC.

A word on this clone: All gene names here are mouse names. The CDR3 reads CTCSAVGSQNTLYF. The CDR3 bases that were read are TGCACCTGCAGTGCAGTAGGGAGTCAAAACACCTTGTAC. The gene calls are TRBV1 and TRBJ2-4; D is unclear. The CDR3 is cut off 1 residue early in the read; its end comes from the germline J gene. V was clipped by 1 base and J by 0 bases, with 5 bases between them. Germline V lookup: CDR1 NSQYPW, CDR2 LRSPGD (reference sequence). This CDR3 contains 14 residues.

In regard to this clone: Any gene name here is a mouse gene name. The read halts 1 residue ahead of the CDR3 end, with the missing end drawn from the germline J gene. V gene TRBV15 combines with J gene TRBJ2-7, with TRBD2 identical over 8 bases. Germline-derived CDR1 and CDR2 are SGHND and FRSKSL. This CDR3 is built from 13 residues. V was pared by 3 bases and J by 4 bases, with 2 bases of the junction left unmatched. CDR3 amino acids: CASSLAGGYEQYF. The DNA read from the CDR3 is TGTGCCAGCAGTTTGGCTGGGGGGTATGAACAGTAC.

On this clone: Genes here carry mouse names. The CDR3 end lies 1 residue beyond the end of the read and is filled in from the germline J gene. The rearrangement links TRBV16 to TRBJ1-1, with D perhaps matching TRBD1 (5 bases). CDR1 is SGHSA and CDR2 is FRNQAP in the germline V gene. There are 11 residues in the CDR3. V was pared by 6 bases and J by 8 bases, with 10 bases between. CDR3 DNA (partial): TGTGCAAGCAGGCGGGGCAGGGAAGTCTTC. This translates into CASRRGREVF. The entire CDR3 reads CASRRGREVFF.

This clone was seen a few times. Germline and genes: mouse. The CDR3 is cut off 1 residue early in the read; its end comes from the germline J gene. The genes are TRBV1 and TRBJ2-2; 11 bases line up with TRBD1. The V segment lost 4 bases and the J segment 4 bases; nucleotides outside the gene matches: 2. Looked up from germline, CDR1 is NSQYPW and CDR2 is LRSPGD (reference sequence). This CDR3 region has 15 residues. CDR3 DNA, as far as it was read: TGCACCTGCAGTGGGGGACAGGGGGGCACCGGGCAGCTCTAC. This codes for CTCSGGQGGTGQLY. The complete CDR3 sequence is CTCSGGQGGTGQLYF.

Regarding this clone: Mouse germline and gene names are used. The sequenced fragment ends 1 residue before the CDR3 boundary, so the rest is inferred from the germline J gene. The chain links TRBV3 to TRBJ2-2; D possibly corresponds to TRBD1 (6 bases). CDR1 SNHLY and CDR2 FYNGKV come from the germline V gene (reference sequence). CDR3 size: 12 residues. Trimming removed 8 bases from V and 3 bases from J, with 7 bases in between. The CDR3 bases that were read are TGTGCCAGCGCAGGGGACACCGGGCAGCTCTAC. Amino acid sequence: CASAGDTGQLY. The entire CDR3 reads CASAGDTGQLYF.

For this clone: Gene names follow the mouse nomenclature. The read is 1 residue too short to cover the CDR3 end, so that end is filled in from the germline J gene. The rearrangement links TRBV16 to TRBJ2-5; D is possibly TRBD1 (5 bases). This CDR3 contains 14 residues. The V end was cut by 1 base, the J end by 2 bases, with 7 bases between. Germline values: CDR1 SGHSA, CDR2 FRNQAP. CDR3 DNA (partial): TGTGCAAGCAGCTTAGGGACACCCCAAGACACCCAGTAC. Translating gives CASSLGTPQDTQY. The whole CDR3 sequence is CASSLGTPQDTQYF.

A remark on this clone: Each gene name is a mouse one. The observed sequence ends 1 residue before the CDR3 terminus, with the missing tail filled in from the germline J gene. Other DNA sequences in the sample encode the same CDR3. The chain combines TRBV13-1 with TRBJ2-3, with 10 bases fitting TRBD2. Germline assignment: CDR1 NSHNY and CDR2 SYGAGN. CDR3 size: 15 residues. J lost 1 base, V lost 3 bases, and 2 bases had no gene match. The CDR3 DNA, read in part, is TGTGCCAGCAGTGGGGGGACTGGGGGTGCAGAAACGCTGTAT. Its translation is CASSGGTGGAETLY. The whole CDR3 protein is CASSGGTGGAETLYF.

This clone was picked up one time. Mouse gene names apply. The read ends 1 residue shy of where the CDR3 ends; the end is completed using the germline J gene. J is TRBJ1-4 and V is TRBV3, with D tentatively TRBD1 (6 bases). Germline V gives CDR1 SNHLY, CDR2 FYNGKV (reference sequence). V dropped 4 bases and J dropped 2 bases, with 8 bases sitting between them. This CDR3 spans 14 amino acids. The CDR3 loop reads CASSSQGSNERLFF. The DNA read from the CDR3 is TGTGCCAGCAGCTCTCAGGGGTCCAACGAAAGATTATTT.

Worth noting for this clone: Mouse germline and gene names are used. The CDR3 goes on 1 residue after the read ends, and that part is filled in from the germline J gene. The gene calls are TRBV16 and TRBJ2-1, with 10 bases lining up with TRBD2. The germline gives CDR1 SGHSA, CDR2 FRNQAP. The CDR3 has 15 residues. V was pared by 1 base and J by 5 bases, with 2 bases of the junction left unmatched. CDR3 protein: CASSLAGGADAEQFF. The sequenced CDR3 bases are TGTGCAAGCAGCTTAGCTGGGGGGGCTGATGCTGAGCAGTTC.

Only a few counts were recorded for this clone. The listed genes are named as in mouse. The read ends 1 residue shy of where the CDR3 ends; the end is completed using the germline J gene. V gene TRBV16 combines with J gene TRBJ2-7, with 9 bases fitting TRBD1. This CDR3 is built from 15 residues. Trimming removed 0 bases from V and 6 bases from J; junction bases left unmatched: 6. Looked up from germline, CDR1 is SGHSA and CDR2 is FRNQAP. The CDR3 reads CASSLEDRGRLEQYF. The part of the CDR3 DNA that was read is TGTGCAAGCAGCTTAGAGGACAGGGGAAGACTTGAACAGTAC.

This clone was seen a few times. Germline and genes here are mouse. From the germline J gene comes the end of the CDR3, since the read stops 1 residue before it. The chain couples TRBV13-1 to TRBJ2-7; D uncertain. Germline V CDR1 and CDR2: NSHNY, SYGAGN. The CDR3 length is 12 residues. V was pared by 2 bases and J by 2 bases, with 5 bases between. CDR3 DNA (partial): TGTGCCAGCAGTGACACACCCTATGAACAGTAC. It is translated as CASSDTPYEQY. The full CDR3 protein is CASSDTPYEQYF.

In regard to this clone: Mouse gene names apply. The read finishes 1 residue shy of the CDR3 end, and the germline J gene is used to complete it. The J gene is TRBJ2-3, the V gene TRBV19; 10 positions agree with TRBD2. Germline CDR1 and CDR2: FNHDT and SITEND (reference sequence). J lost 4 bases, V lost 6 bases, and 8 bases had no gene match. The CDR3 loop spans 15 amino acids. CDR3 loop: CASTLWGGASETLYF. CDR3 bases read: TGTGCCAGCACCCTCTGGGGGGGCGCGTCAGAAACGCTGTAT. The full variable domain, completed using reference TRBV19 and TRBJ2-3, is GGIITQTPKFLIGQEGQKLTLKCQQNFNHDTMYWYRQDSGKGLRLIYYSITENDLQKGDLSEGYDASREKKSSFSLTVTSAQKNEMAVFLCASTLWGGASETLYFGSGTRLTVL.

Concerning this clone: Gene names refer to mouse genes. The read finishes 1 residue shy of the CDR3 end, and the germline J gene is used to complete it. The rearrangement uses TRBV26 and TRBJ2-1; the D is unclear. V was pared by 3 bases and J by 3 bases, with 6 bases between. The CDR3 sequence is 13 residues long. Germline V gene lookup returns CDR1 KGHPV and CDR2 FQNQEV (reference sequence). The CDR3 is CASSLSLYAEQFF. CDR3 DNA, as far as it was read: TGTGCCAGCAGTCTCAGCCTCTATGCTGAGCAGTTC.

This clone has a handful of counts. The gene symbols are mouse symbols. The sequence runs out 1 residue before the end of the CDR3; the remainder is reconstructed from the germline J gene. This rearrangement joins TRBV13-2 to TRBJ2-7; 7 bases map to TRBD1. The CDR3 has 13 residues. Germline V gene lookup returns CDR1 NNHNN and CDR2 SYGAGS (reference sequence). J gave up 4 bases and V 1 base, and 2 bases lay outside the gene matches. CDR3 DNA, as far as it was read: TGTGCCAGCGGTGATTCGGGACAGTATGAACAGTAC. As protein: CASGDSGQYEQY. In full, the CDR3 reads CASGDSGQYEQYF.